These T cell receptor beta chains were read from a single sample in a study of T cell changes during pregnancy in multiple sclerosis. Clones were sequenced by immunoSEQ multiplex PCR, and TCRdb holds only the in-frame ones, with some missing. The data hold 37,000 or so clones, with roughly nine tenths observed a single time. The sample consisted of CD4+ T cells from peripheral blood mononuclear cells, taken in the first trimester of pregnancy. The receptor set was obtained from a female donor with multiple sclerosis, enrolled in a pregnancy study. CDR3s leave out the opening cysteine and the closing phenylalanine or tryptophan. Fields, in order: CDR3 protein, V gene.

CDR3: ASSGLAGGPYEQY
V: TRBV6-5

CDR3: ASSNTGNSGNTIY
V: TRBV19

CDR3: ASSSQQGGGRSFED
V: TRBV6-5

CDR3: ASSRDSLSYEQY
V: TRBV6-5

CDR3: ASSPNGGRSERRYNEQF
V: TRBV18

CDR3: ASSPPRTGYQETQY
V: TRBV7-2

CDR3: ASSVVGGGWDEQF
V: TRBV9

CDR3: ASSYSGGNEKLF
V: TRBV6-5

CDR3: ASSLTGYTEAF
V: TRBV7-9

CDR3: ASSSTVMEGPYGYT
V: TRBV5-4

CDR3: ASSIGRGLAATGELF
V: TRBV11-2

CDR3: ASSQDRAQTQY
V: TRBV4-1

CDR3: ASSSGVWNEKLF
V: TRBV5-8

CDR3: ASSLGPTVNYGYT
V: TRBV9

CDR3: ASQTSGGPGNEQF
V: TRBV7-9

CDR3: ASSLRGSLGTIY
V: TRBV27

CDR3: ASSPALDRKTYGYT
V: TRBV9

CDR3: ASSPRTSGSPGELF
V: TRBV21-1

CDR3: ASSLASGSTDTQY
V: TRBV5-4

CDR3: AWIPAARGLSSPLH
V: TRBV30

CDR3: ASSLEGTVPF
V: TRBV27

CDR3: ASSPGFRAPNIQY
V: TRBV9

CDR3: ASGGGQKNTEAF
V: TRBV12-5

CDR3: ASIRQGGATNEKLF
V: TRBV7-9

CDR3: ASSYQGEQY
V: TRBV6-5

CDR3: ASSFETVSSWRYNSPLH
V: TRBV5-4

CDR3: ASSEANRLQPQH
V: TRBV2

CDR3: ASSRQGSSYNEQF
V: TRBV18

CDR3: ASSLIAGSYNEQF
V: TRBV7-3

CDR3: SVAGNYNEQF
V: TRBV29-1

CDR3: AWSQGQVSTDTQY
V: TRBV30

CDR3: ASSETSGVYEQY
V: TRBV19

CDR3: ASSLAATAEGYT
V: TRBV11-1

CDR3: ATSREQGLTYEQY
V: TRBV15

CDR3: ASSPDSGEKLF
V: TRBV5-4

CDR3: ASSDIPGQGYEQY
V: TRBV7-6

CDR3: ASSLVDRMS
V: TRBV28

CDR3: ASSYGQGFDNEQF
V: TRBV5-1

CDR3: ASSRTQGNYGYT
V: TRBV6-5

CDR3: ASSLQAGDTQY
V: TRBV5-1

CDR3: ASTADFGNTIY
V: TRBV2